This T cell receptor beta chain emerged from a study of T cell repertoires in cytomegalovirus infection. General observations from the study: HLA-C-restricted, CMV-specific TCR beta clonotypes were dominant ex vivo.

There are a few counts of this clonotype. Its antigen is undetermined. TCRdb re-called the reads through MiXCR, storing one row per CDR3 protein. This repertoire shows approximately 770,000 distinct CDR3 sequences, roughly 29% found once; its top ten account for around 13%. The CDR3 contains 18 residues. Losses at the gene ends were 1 base for V and 5 bases for J; bases not matched to a gene: 15. CDR1 MNHEY and CDR2 SMNVEV come from the germline V gene (reference sequence). Material: cultured CD8+ T cells from PBMCs, obtained from culture after CMV antigen stimulation. The sequence was collected from a human donor in good health (CMV status not recorded). Some clones in this sample may be carry-over from other donors' samples. V gene TRBV27 combines with J gene TRBJ2-5, with TRBD2 identical over 8 bases. CDR3 region: CASSLFTGSGGQGETQYF. The CDR3 DNA reads as TGTGCCAGCAGTTTATTTACCGGAAGCGGGGGCCAGGGGGAGACCCAGTACTTC.